Listed here are 3 T cell receptor beta chains from one sample, sequenced in a study of cytomegalovirus exposure and HLA in healthy donors (dated by TCRdb to the late 2010s). Receptors were amplified or captured by the immunoSEQ multiplex PCR assay. A mixture of 60 forward primers for TCR Vbeta segments and 13 reverse primers for TCR Jbeta segments was used in the multiplex PCR. This is the immuneACCESS table as TCRdb keeps it, with only in-frame sequences that have V and J called. A part of the clones is gone; compared with another copy, unresolved V genes explain less than half, and the rest is unexplained. This sample is represented by about 180,000 clones; 75% to 80% of them were singletons. Together, the top ten hold 5% to 7% of the sample. Material for sequencing was PBMCs. These receptors all stem from a man aged 35-49 years in good health and CMV-seropositive.

The V call is TRBV6-1, the J call TRBJ2-3; D gene ambiguous. V dropped 8 bases and J dropped 4 bases, with 13 bases sitting between them. Looked up from germline, CDR1 is MNHNS and CDR2 is SASEGT. CDR3 size: 13 residues. The DNA for the CDR3 is TGTGCCAGCTCTCCCCTTTTCCCAGATACGCAGTATTTT. Protein product: CASSPLFPDTQYF.

The gene calls are TRBV7-9 and TRBJ1-6, with D perhaps TRBD1 (6 bases). Germline lookup yields CDR1 SEHNR and CDR2 FQNEAQ (reference sequence). Trimming left V 5 bases short and J 8 bases short, with 13 bases between. The CDR3 covers 14 residues. This chain's CDR3 is CASSPGQPHSPLHF. The CDR3 DNA reads as TGTGCCAGCAGCCCCGGACAGCCGCATTCACCCCTCCACTTT.

The CDR3 DNA is TGTGCCAGCGCCGCGTGGGGGCTGAGCTCCTACGAGCAGTACTTC. Its protein product is CASAAWGLSSYEQYF. The gene calls are TRBV27 and TRBJ2-7; possible D gene TRBD1, 6 bases. This CDR3 is built from 15 residues. CDR1 MNHEY and CDR2 SMNVEV come from the germline V gene (reference sequence). V shed 8 bases and J shed 0 bases, with 17 bases lying between them.